These 9 T cell receptor beta chains were sequenced from one sample in a study of shared clonotypes between healthy human individuals. The data were produced by immunoSEQ multiplex PCR, yet TCRdb's version contains in-frame clones alone and is incomplete. The data show some 1,900,000 clones, less than 95% seen once. As defined, naive CD8 cells were CD45RO-negative and positively selected for CCR7, with terminally differentiated effector memory CD45RA+ cells excluded. Source material: naive CD8+ T cells sorted from blood. The receptors were gathered from a man between 18 and 29 years old in good health.

V usage is TRBV5-1 and J usage is TRBJ2-1; TRBD2 matches 10 bases. V shed 3 bases, J shed 5 bases, and the junction held 20 bases outside the gene matches. Germline lookup yields CDR1 SGHRS and CDR2 YFSETQ. The length of the CDR3 is 20 residues. CDR3 DNA sequence: TGCGCCAGCAGCTCGATTCCCCAGCAAATTCTAGCGGGGGACCACAATGAGCAGTTCTTC. This translates into CASSSIPQQILAGDHNEQFF.

The rearrangement joins TRBV5-4 to TRBJ2-1; no reliable D call. V gave up 2 bases and J gave up 6 bases, with 18 bases separating them. The CDR3 is 16 amino acids. Germline V gene data show CDR1 as SGHNT and CDR2 as YYREEE (reference sequence). In DNA form, the CDR3 reads TGTGCCAGCAGCTTCGCCGCAGCCACCCTGCTCAATGAGCAGTTCTTC. Amino acids: CASSFAAATLLNEQFF.

This chain joins TRBV4-1 and TRBJ2-1; 9 bases align to TRBD2. The V gene's germline CDR1 is MGHRA and CDR2 YSYEKL. Unmatched junction bases numbered 9, after V lost 3 bases and J lost 6 bases. This CDR3 has 16 amino acids. Here the CDR3 DNA reads TGCGCCAGCAGCCACGCCGGGACTAGCCCTTCCAATGAGCAGTTCTTC. Translating gives CASSHAGTSPSNEQFF.

This rearrangement joins TRBV15 to TRBJ1-2; no clear D gene. This CDR3 is built from 16 residues. V was pared by 3 bases and J by 2 bases, with 16 bases between. Germline V CDR1 and CDR2: LNHNV, YYDKDF (reference sequence). As DNA, the CDR3 is TGTGCCACCAGCAGCTCCTCGGCAGGTTCAAACTATGGCTACACCTTC. Translation gives CATSSSSAGSNYGYTF.

The chain is built from TRBV2 and TRBJ2-3; D not certain. Looked up from germline, CDR1 is SNHLY and CDR2 is FYNNEI. This CDR3 has 12 residues. V was trimmed by 4 bases and J by 4 bases, leaving 6 bases between them. The CDR3 DNA follows: TGTGCCAGCAGTGCAATGGCAGATACGCAGTATTTT. Protein sequence: CASSAMADTQYF. Looking up the rest from reference TRBV2 and TRBJ2-3 gives the full variable domain: EPEVTQTPSHQVTQMGQEVILRCVPISNHLYFYWYRQILGQKVEFLVSFYNNEISEKSEIFDDQFSVERPDGSNFTLKIRSTKLEDSAMYFCASSAMADTQYFGPGTRLTVL.

V gene TRBV27 combines with J gene TRBJ1-2; D call uncertain. Germline V CDR1 and CDR2: MNHEY, SMNVEV (reference sequence). The CDR3 covers 14 residues. V lost 3 bases, J lost 1 base, and 9 bases lay in between. The CDR3 region has the DNA TGTGCCAGCAGTTTGGGCATCAGTAACTATGGCTACACCTTC. This codes for CASSLGISNYGYTF.

The V gene is TRBV11-2, the J gene TRBJ2-1; a possible D gene is TRBD2 (6 bases). This CDR3 has 17 residues. Trimming took off 4 bases at V and 4 bases at J, with 20 bases between the two ends. Germline lookup yields CDR1 SGHAT and CDR2 FQNNGV. The CDR3 sequence is CASSWTNVGGRYNEQFF. CDR3 sequence (DNA): TGTGCCAGCAGCTGGACGAACGTGGGAGGCAGGTACAATGAGCAGTTCTTC.

CDR3 residues: CATSREGRLAGGYNEQFF. As DNA, the CDR3 is TGTGCCACCAGCAGAGAAGGACGGCTAGCGGGGGGGTACAATGAGCAGTTCTTC. The chain carries TRBV15 and TRBJ2-1, with TRBD2 identical over 12 bases. The CDR3 contains 18 residues. Germline-derived CDR1 and CDR2 are LNHNV and YYDKDF (reference sequence). With V trimmed by 0 bases and J by 4 bases, 7 bases remained unmatched.

This clone was seen more than once but under ten times. V is TRBV11-2 and J is TRBJ1-5, with D uncertain. Looked up from germline, CDR1 is SGHAT and CDR2 is FQNNGV. Trimming took off 2 bases at V and 1 base at J, with 6 bases between the two ends. This CDR3 has 14 residues. Here the CDR3 DNA reads TGTGCCAGCAGCTTATTCGACAGCAATCAGCCCCAGCATTTT. Translating gives CASSLFDSNQPQHF.